What follows is one T cell receptor beta chain and its context. Its antigen target is currently unknown. Within one base of it there is no much larger clone, and no base qualities were kept. This specimen comes from a study of shared T cell receptors in the human thymus (dated by TCRdb to the early 2020s). Regarding the research as a whole: The study examined how self-reactive, shared T-cell receptor alpha chains are generated in the human thymus.

Library preparation was by the immunoSEQ multiplex PCR assay. In TCRdb, the immuneACCESS table is reduced to in-frame sequences with V and J assigned. These tables do not hold every clone; where another copy was compared, an unresolved V gene accounts for under half, and the others remain unexplained. In all, the sample holds roughly 660,000 clones, and 88% of those were seen once. 0.0085% to 0.012% of the sample belongs to the ten largest clones. A further study also used this sample, focusing on human thymus T cells. The second study's paper adds: In Finland, the donors were immunologically healthy infants who were having open corrective cardiac surgery for congenital heart defects. Thymus tissue was collected as surgical resects that were removed during corrective cardiac surgery. V and J gene segment usage appeared biased in both thymic and peripheral blood repertoires. The related research found that thymic TCR repertoires overlapped highly between unrelated individuals. The study used under 10 infant thymus samples plus four related peripheral blood samples to characterize TCR alpha and beta repertoires. The infant donors were about 7 to 244 days old, and the cohort included about 6 males and a couple of females. Thymocytes were released mechanically from tissue and stored at -70 °C as pellets of about 8.5-31 million cells. A QIAsymphony instrument was used to extract genomic DNA from frozen cell pellets. TCRB and TCRAD loci were amplified from a standardized quantity of quality-controlled genomic DNA using the immunoSEQ multiplex PCR assay. The amplicons spanned the V(D)J region and were long enough to cover the CDR3 and allow V and J genes to be identified. Amplicon sequencing was performed on an Illumina platform through the commercial immunoSEQ service. Primer bias and sequencing errors were corrected as previously described, and TCRAD and TCRB were defined on the basis of the IMGT database. The repertoires were analysed using immunoSEQ Analyzer 3.0 and VDJTools for basic statistics, V/J segment usage, diversity estimates, rarefaction and pairwise overlap. To estimate diversity, the Chao1, ChaoE, Efron-Thisted, Shannon and inverse Simpson indices were applied, and diversity was also estimated on datasets down-sampled to the smallest sample. For repertoire overlap, CDR3 nucleotide sequence, V gene and J gene had to match strictly, and clustering was done by Jaccard-based multidimensional scaling. On average, thymus samples yielded around 800,000 unique TCRB clonotypes, whereas blood samples yielded roughly 80,000.

The sequence came from a boy under two years old with a congenital heart defect. Donor details come from another sample of the same person, matched by shared clones. What was sequenced was thymocytes.

The CDR3 region has the sequence CASSLQGGEQYF. The DNA sequence is TGTGCCAGCAGCTTACAAGGAGGCGAGCAGTACTTC. This receptor chain uses TRBV7-3 and TRBJ2-7; matching of 5 bases hints at TRBD2 as the D gene. V is clipped by 2 bases and J by 6 bases, and the sequence between their germline boundaries is 8 bases long. There are 12 amino acids in the CDR3, from cysteine to phenylalanine inclusive. Only the CDR3 region is kept as DNA, spanning 36 bases read in frame from base 1. The germline V gene sets CDR1 to SGHTA and CDR2 to FQGTGA.